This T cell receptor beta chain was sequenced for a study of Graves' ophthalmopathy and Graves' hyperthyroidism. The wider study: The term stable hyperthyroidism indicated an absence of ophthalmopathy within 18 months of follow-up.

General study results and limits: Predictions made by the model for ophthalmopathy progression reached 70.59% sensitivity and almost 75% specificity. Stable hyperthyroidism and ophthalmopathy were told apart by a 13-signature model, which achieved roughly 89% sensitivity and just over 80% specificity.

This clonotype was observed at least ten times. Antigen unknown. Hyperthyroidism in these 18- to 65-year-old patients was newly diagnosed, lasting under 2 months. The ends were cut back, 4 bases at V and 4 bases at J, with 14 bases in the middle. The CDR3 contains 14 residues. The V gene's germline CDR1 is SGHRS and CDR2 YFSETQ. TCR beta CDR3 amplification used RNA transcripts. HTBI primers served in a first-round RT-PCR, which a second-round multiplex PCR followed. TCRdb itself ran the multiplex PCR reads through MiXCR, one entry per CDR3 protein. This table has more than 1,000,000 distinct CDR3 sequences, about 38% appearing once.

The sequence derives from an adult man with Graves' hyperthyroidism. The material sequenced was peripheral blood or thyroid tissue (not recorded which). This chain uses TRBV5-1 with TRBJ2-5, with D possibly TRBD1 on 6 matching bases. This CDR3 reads CASSLGQTGETQYF. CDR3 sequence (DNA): TGCGCCAGCAGCCTAGGACAGACCGGAGAGACCCAGTACTTC. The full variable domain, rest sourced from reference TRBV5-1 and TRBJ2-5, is KAGVTQTPRYLIKTRGQQVTLSCSPISGHRSVSWYQQTPGQGLQFLFEYFSETQRNKGNFPGRFSGRQFSNSRSEMNVSTLELGDSALYLCASSLGQTGETQYFGPGTRLLVL.